Below are 20 T cell receptor beta chains sequenced from a single sample in a study of T cells in narcolepsy. Using immunoSEQ multiplex PCR, the repertoire was profiled, and TCRdb retains in-frame clones only, with some absent. The sample has about 41,000 clones; approximately 88% are singletons. Sequencing used CD45RA- memory CD4+ T cells from PBMCs. Receptors were obtained from a human donor with narcolepsy.

The chain joins TRBV14 to TRBJ2-7; 11 bases are a match to TRBD1. Unmatched junction bases numbered 8, after V lost 4 bases and J lost 6 bases. Germline values: CDR1 SGHDN, CDR2 FVKESK. This CDR3 comprises 15 residues. The CDR3, as DNA: TGTGCCAGCAGCCGACCGGGACAGGGGGTAGGCGAGCAGTACTTC. Protein sequence: CASSRPGQGVGEQYF. Full variable domain (missing parts from reference TRBV14 and TRBJ2-7): EAGVTQFPSHSVIEKGQTVTLRCDPISGHDNLYWYRRVMGKEIKFLLHFVKESKQDESGMPNNRFLAERTGGTYSTLKVQPAELEDSGVYFCASSRPGQGVGEQYFGPGTRLTVT.

The chain couples TRBV5-6 to TRBJ2-7; TRBD2 matches at 11 bases. Germline V lookup: CDR1 SGHDT, CDR2 YYEEEE. With V trimmed by 4 bases and J by 5 bases, 8 bases remained unmatched. This CDR3 region has 15 residues. The CDR3 loop is CASSPDSGRADEQYF. The CDR3 region has the DNA TGTGCCAGCAGCCCGGATAGCGGGAGGGCCGACGAGCAGTACTTC.

V is TRBV6-1 and J is TRBJ2-4; D is unresolved. V lost 1 base to trimming and J lost 1 base, with 8 bases between them. The germline V gene has CDR1 MNHNS and CDR2 SASEGT. The CDR3 is 15 amino acids. CDR3 sequence (DNA): TGTGCCAGCAGTGAAGGGGGATGGGCCAAAAACATTCAGTACTTC. This translates into CASSEGGWAKNIQYF.

The V call is TRBV5-1, the J call TRBJ1-1; no clear D gene. From germline, CDR1 is SGHRS and CDR2 YFSETQ. V was clipped by 4 bases and J by 5 bases, with 12 bases between them. The CDR3 length is 13 residues. The CDR3, as DNA: TGCGCCAGCAGCCAACCAGACGGAACTGAAGCTTTCTTT. Translated: CASSQPDGTEAFF.

As for this clone: Germline is not matched at one junction end, which may reflect a read error. The gene calls are TRBV14 and TRBJ2-2; D is perhaps TRBD2 (6 bases). This CDR3 contains 14 residues. The germline CDR1 and CDR2 sequences are SGHDN and FVKESK. CDR3 nucleotides: TGTGCCAGCAGCCCATCATGGACCGGCGGGAAGCTGTTTTTT. It codes for CASSPSWTGGKLFF.

A note on this clone: At one of its ends the junction is not consistent with the germline gene, which may arise from a read error. The chain carries TRBV5-1 and TRBJ1-2; D is perhaps TRBD1 (6 bases). CDR1 is SGHRS and CDR2 is YFSETQ in the germline V gene. The CDR3 is made up of 14 amino acids. CDR3: CASSLTGGDPSPDF. CDR3 nucleotide sequence: TGCGCCAGCAGCTTGACCGGGGGCGATCCCTCCCCAGACTTC.

The chain combines TRBV19 with TRBJ2-5, with TRBD1 matching 7 bases. TRBJ2-7 matches the DNA end more closely, so the J call is doubtful. Looked up from germline, CDR1 is LNHDA and CDR2 is SQIVND (reference sequence). The CDR3 is 15 residues long. This CDR3 reads CASSAGTAFSYEQYF. The DNA for the CDR3 is TGTGCCAGTAGTGCCGGGACAGCCTTTTCCTACGAGCAGTACTTC.

The chain links TRBV5-6 to TRBJ2-7; tentatively, D is TRBD1 (5 bases). Germline loops: CDR1 SGHDT, CDR2 YYEEEE. Trimming cost V 4 bases and J 3 bases, with 8 bases left between them. CDR3 length: 12 amino acids. The DNA of the CDR3 is TGTGCCAGCAGCCCACAGGACTACGAGCAGTACTTC. Translating it yields CASSPQDYEQYF.

The count of this clone is one. The chain is built from TRBV21-1 and TRBJ2-2; the table calls TRBD2, which could not be checked here. TRBV21-1 is a documented pseudogene. This CDR3 contains 18 residues. This CDR3 reads CASSTHGLAGGHTGELFF. The CDR3 DNA sequence: TGTGCCAGCAGCACCCACGGGCTAGCGGGAGGGCACACCGGGGAGCTGTTTTTT.

This clone was found once. The chain carries TRBV21-1 and TRBJ1-1. TRBV21-1 is a pseudogene segment. The CDR3 is made up of 14 amino acids. The CDR3 here is CASSKGGPSREAFF. The CDR3 bases are TGTGCCAGCAGCAAAGGAGGGCCCTCCCGTGAGGCTTTCTTT.

This chain connects TRBV6-1 to TRBJ1-2; D gene uncertain. Trimming left V 1 base short and J 5 bases short, with 11 bases between. The CDR3 sequence is 14 residues long. The V gene's germline CDR1 is MNHNS and CDR2 SASEGT. The CDR3 region has the DNA TGTGCCAGCAGTGAAGGAGGAGCACAATATGGCTACACCTTC. Residues: CASSEGGAQYGYTF.

The rearrangement uses TRBV6-5 and TRBJ2-1; TRBD2 is a possible D gene (7 bases). The CDR3 is 15 amino acids. The ends were cut back, 7 bases at V and 9 bases at J, with 22 bases in the middle. The germline gives CDR1 MNHEY, CDR2 SVGAGI. For the CDR3, the DNA is TGTGCCAGCACCGGTCGGAGAGGGGGGGTCATTGAGCAGTTCTTC. Translated: CASTGRRGGVIEQFF.

The rearrangement links TRBV4-3 to TRBJ2-1; no reliable D call. Germline V gene lookup returns CDR1 LGHNA and CDR2 YSLEER. CDR3 size: 15 residues. The V and J ends lost 1 base and 2 bases respectively, with 9 bases between them. CDR3: CASSQVQATYNEQFF. The CDR3 region has the DNA TGCGCCAGCAGCCAAGTTCAAGCGACCTACAATGAGCAGTTCTTC.

This clone has a single count. This sequence joins TRBV7-2 and TRBJ1-2; the D gene is possibly TRBD1 (6 bases). This CDR3 comprises 16 residues. Trimming stripped 1 base from V and 2 bases from J, with 14 bases between. Germline-derived CDR1 and CDR2 are SGHTA and FQGNSA. The CDR3 DNA is TGTGCCAGCAGCTTAGGTGGTTTCGGACAGAACTATGGCTACACCTTC. This encodes CASSLGGFGQNYGYTF.

The chain is built from TRBV19 and TRBJ2-3; D gene ambiguous. This CDR3 has 16 amino acids. Germline lookup yields CDR1 LNHDA and CDR2 SQIVND (reference sequence). Trimming took 3 bases from V and 4 from J, leaving 17 bases between them. CDR3 sequence: CASSISGPGEADTQYF. CDR3 sequence (DNA): TGTGCCAGTAGTATTTCTGGGCCCGGCGAGGCAGATACGCAGTATTTT.

The J gene is TRBJ1-5, the V gene TRBV27; no reliable D call. V was shortened by 7 bases and J by 4 bases, with 11 bases between the two germline ends. CDR3 length: 13 residues. Germline-derived CDR1 and CDR2 are MNHEY and SMNVEV (reference sequence). This chain's CDR3 is CASINGMNQPQHF. The CDR3 DNA is TGTGCCAGCATCAACGGGATGAATCAGCCCCAGCATTTT.

The chain has TRBV6-5 and TRBJ2-1; TRBD2 matches at 11 bases. The CDR3 consists of 16 residues. Germline loops: CDR1 MNHEY, CDR2 SVGAGI. V was pared by 1 base and J by 5 bases, with 4 bases of the junction left unmatched. The chain's CDR3 is CASSYLGTSGHNEQFF. CDR3 in DNA: TGTGCCAGCAGTTACTTGGGGACTAGCGGCCACAATGAGCAGTTCTTC.

This chain links TRBV10-2 with TRBJ2-5; 7 bases are shared with TRBD2. The CDR3 has 15 amino acids. The junction had 12 bases not matched to a gene; V was cut back by 6 bases and J by 5 bases. Germline CDR1 and CDR2: WSHSY and SAAADI. As DNA, the CDR3 is TGCGCCAGCAGGGCCAATACTAGCGAAAAGGAGACCCAGTACTTC. As protein: CASRANTSEKETQYF.

This chain connects TRBV29-1 to TRBJ1-1; D might be TRBD1 (6 bases). The CDR3 is 14 amino acids. Trimming left V 4 bases short and J 1 base short, with 13 bases between. The germline gives CDR1 SQVTM, CDR2 ANQGSEA. This CDR3 reads CSVARTAENTEAFF. Written as DNA, the CDR3 is TGCAGCGTTGCTAGGACAGCAGAGAACACTGAAGCTTTCTTT.

V and J are TRBV14 and TRBJ2-7, with 9 bases lining up with TRBD2. This CDR3 region has 16 residues. The J segment lost 9 bases and the V segment lost 3 bases, leaving 15 bases of the junction unmatched. CDR1 and CDR2 from the germline V gene are SGHDN and FVKESK. CDR3 in amino acids: CASSQSLAGSWGGQYF. In nucleotides, the CDR3 is TGTGCCAGCAGCCAGAGCCTAGCGGGAAGCTGGGGGGGGCAGTACTTC. Full variable domain (outside the CDR3, taken from reference TRBV14 and TRBJ2-7): EAGVTQFPSHSVIEKGQTVTLRCDPISGHDNLYWYRRVMGKEIKFLLHFVKESKQDESGMPNNRFLAERTGGTYSTLKVQPAELEDSGVYFCASSQSLAGSWGGQYFGPGTRLTVT.